The clone carrying this T cell receptor beta chain was seen a handful of times. The entry originates in a study of beta chain features in type 1 diabetes. TCRB transcripts that were expressed got sequenced, as all of the isolated RNA had been reverse transcribed. Generated by immunoSEQ multiplex PCR, the TCRdb table keeps only in-frame clones and is missing some. The data contain around 290,000 clones, 7% to 9% of them seen just once; the ten biggest clones take up roughly 0.94%. Sample: central memory CD4+ T cells from blood. The origin of this receptor is a woman younger than 30 in good health.

The CDR3 region is CASSLRTGGGDEQFF. CDR3 DNA: TGTGCCAGCTCACTCAGGACAGGGGGCGGTGATGAGCAGTTCTTC. This rearrangement joins TRBV18 to TRBJ2-1; TRBD1 agrees at 11 bases. The CDR3 runs to 15 residues. The V gene's germline CDR1 is KGHSH and CDR2 LQKENI. The junction had 7 bases not matched to a gene; V was cut back by 4 bases and J by 8 bases.